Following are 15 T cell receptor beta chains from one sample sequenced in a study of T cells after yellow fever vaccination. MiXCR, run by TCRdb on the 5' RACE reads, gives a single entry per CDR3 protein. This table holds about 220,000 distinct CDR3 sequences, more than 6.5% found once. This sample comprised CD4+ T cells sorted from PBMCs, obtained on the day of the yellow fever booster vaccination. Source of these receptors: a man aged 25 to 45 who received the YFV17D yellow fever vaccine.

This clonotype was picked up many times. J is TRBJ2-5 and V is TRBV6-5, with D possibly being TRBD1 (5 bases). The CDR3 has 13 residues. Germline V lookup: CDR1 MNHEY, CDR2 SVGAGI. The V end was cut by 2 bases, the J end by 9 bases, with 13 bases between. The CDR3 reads CASSYEDRRAQYF. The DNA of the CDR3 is TGTGCCAGCAGTTACGAGGACCGCAGGGCCCAGTACTTC.

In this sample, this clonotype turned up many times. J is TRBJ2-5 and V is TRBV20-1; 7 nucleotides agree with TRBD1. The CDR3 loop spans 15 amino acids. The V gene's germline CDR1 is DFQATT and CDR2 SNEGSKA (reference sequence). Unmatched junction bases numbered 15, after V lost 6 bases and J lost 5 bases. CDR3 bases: TGCAGTGCCCGGCCAGTCCTTCTCAGGGGGGAGACCCAGTACTTC. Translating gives CSARPVLLRGETQYF.

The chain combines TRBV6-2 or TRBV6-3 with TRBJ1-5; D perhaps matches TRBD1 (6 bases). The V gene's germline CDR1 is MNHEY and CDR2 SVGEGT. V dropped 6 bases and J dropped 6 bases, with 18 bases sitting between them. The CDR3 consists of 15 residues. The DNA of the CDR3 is TGTGCCAGCAGGGAGACAGGTCCGGTCGGTCAGCCCCAGCATTTT. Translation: CASRETGPVGQPQHF.

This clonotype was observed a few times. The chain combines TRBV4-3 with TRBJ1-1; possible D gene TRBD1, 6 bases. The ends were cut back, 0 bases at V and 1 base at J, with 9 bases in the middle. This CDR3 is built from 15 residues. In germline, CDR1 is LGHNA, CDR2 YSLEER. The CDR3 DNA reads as TGCGCCAGCAGCCAAGAAGCACAGGGGAACACTGAAGCTTTCTTT. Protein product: CASSQEAQGNTEAFF.

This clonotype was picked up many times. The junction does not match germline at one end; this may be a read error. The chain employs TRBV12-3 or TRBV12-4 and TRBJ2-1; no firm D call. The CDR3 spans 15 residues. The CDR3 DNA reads TGCGCCAGCAGCTTGGCTGATAGCAGCTACAATGAGCAGTTCTTC. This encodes CASSLADSSYNEQFF.

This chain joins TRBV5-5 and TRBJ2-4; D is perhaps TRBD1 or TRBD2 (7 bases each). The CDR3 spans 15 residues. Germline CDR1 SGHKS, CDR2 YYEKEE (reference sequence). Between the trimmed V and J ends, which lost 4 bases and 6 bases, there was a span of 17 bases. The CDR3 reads CASSEAGQNLNIQYF. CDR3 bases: TGTGCCAGCAGCGAAGCGGGACAGAATCTAAACATTCAGTACTTC.

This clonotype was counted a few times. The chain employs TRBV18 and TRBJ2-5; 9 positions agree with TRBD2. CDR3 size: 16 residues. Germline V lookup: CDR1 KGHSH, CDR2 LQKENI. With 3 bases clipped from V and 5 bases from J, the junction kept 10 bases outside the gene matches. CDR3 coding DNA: TGTGCCAGCTCACCGAGGGGACTAGCCGGAGTGGAGACCCAGTACTTC. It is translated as CASSPRGLAGVETQYF.

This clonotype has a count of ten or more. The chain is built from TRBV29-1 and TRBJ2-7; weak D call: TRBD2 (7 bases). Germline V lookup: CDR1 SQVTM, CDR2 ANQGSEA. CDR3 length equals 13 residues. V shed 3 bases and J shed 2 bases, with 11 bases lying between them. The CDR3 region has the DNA TGCAGCGTTGACAGGGGAGGGACCTACGAGCAGTACTTC. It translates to CSVDRGGTYEQYF.

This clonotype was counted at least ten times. CDR3 sequence: CSPRTGKNIQYF. As DNA, the CDR3 is TGCAGCCCCCGGACAGGGAAAAACATTCAGTACTTC. This sequence joins TRBV29-1 and TRBJ2-4; 8 bases are shared with TRBD1. The V segment lost 8 bases and the J segment 4 bases; nucleotides outside the gene matches: 4. Per germline, CDR1 SQVTM and CDR2 ANQGSEA. CDR3 size: 12 residues.

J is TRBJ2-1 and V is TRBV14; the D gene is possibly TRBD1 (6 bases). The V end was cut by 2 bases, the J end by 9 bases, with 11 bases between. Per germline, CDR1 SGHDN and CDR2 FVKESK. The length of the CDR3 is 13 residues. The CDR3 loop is CASSQQGWPEQFF. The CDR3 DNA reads TGTGCCAGCAGCCAACAGGGGTGGCCTGAGCAGTTCTTC. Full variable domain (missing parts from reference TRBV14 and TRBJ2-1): EAGVTQFPSHSVIEKGQTVTLRCDPISGHDNLYWYRRVMGKEIKFLLHFVKESKQDESGMPNNRFLAERTGGTYSTLKVQPAELEDSGVYFCASSQQGWPEQFFGPGTRLTVL.

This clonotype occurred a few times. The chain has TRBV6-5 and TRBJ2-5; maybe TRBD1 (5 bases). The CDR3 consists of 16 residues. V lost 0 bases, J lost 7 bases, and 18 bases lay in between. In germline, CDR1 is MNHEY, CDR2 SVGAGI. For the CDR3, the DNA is TGTGCCAGCAGTTACTCGACATTAGTTGGGGCGAGGACCCAGTACTTC. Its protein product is CASSYSTLVGARTQYF.

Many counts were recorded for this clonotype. The CDR3 loop reads CASSPLFVRDEKLFF. CDR3 bases: TGTGCCAGCAGTCCTCTCTTCGTACGGGATGAAAAACTGTTTTTT. This chain links TRBV7-9 with TRBJ1-4; D ambiguous. Trimming pared 6 bases from V and 6 bases from J, leaving 17 bases between. The CDR3 is made up of 15 amino acids. The germline V gene encodes CDR1 SEHNR and CDR2 FQNEAQ (reference sequence).

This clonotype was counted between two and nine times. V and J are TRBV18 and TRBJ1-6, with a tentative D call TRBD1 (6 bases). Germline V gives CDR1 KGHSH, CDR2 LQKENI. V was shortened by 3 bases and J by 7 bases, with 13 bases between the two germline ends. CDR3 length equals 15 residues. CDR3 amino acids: CASSPKTGLNSPLHF. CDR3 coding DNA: TGTGCCAGCTCACCCAAAACAGGGTTGAATTCACCCCTCCACTTT.

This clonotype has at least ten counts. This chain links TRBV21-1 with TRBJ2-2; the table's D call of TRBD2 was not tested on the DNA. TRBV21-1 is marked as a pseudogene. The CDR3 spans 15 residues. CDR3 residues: CASSKAREGPGELFF. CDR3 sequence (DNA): TGTGCCAGCAGCAAAGCGCGGGAGGGCCCCGGGGAGCTGTTTTTT.

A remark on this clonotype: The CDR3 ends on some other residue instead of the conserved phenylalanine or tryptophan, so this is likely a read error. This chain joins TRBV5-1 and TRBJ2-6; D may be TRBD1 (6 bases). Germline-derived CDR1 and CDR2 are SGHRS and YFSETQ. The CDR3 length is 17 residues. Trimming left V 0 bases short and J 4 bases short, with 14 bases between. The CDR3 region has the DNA TGCGCCAGCAGCTTGGAGGCAGGGGCCCAGGGGGCCAACGTCCTGACTTAC. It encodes CASSLEAGAQGANVLTY.